This T cell receptor (beta chain) was sequenced for a study of blood T cell repertoires in COVID-19. Study summary: COVID-19 samples from acute and convalescent phases originated in the United States, Italy and Spain. PBMCs, B-cell-depleted T cells, or T cells were the source of the cDNA or gDNA that made up the material.

Per the original data handling: Estimates of nucleated cell counts were drawn from the amplification of reference gene primers. Assay: immunoSEQ multiplex PCR; the TCRdb copy retains only in-frame clones and omits some. The V and J calls and the clone size are those of that table, but D and trimming were determined from the DNA. The sample lists roughly 300,000 clones, roughly 90% seen once, with less than 20% in the top ten. The CDR3 sequence is 16 residues long. The V gene's germline CDR1 is KGHSH and CDR2 LQKENI. With 0 bases clipped from V and 5 bases from J, the junction kept 6 bases outside the gene matches. Two negative PCRs, clearance, or symptom resolution had been documented for recovered Cohort 3 donors.

The gene calls are TRBV18 and TRBJ1-1; TRBD1 agrees at 10 bases. The sample consisted of PBMCs or T cells enriched from blood (not recorded which). This sequence was found in a woman in her 30s who had recovered from COVID-19. In nucleotides, the CDR3 is TGTGCCAGCTCACCACCGGGAGGGACAGGGGTTACTGAAGCTTTCTTT. This gives the protein CASSPPGGTGVTEAFF. The full variable domain, rest sourced from reference TRBV18 and TRBJ1-1, is NAGVMQNPRHLVRRRGQEARLRCSPMKGHSHVYWYRQLPEEGLKFMVYLQKENIIDESGMPKERFSAEFPKEGPSILRIQQVVRGDSAAYFCASSPPGGTGVTEAFFGQGTRLTVV.